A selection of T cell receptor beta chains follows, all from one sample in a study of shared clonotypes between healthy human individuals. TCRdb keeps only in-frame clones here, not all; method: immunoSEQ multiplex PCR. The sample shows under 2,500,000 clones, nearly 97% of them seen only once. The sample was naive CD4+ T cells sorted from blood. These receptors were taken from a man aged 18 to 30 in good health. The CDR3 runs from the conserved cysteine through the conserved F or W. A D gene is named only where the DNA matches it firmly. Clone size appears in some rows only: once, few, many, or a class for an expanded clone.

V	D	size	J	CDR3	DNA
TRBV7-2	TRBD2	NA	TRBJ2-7	CASSFLAGNYEQYF	TGTGCCAGCAGCTTCCTAGCGGGGAACTACGAGCAGTACTTC
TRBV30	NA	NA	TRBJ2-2	CAWSLRPTGELFF	TGTGCCTGGAGTCTTAGACCCACCGGGGAGCTGTTTTTT
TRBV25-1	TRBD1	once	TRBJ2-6	CASSGLTGGTGANVLTF	TGTGCCAGCAGTGGGTTGACAGGGGGGACTGGGGCCAACGTCCTGACTTTC
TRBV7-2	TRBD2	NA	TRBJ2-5	CASSSTPRGTSGRGETQYF	TGTGCCAGCAGCTCCACCCCGCGAGGGACTAGCGGGAGGGGAGAGACCCAGTACTTC
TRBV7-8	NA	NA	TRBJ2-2	CASTRTVASLSKDTGELFF	TGTGCCAGCACCAGAACAGTCGCTAGTCTCTCGAAGGACACCGGGGAGCTGTTTTTT
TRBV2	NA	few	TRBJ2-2	CASNRQENTGELFF	TGTGCCAGCAATCGACAGGAGAACACCGGGGAGCTGTTTTTT
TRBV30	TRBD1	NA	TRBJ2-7	CAWSVQGQGAGEQYF	TGTGCCTGGAGTGTACAGGGACAGGGGGCGGGTGAGCAGTACTTC
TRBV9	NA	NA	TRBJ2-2	CASSETRRNTGELFF	TGTGCCAGCAGCGAGACTCGCCGGAACACCGGGGAGCTGTTTTTT
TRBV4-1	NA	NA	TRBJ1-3	CASSQTPGNTIYF	TGCGCCAGCAGCCAGACACCTGGAAACACCATATATTTT
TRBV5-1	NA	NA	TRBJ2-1	CASSALLGNNEQFF	TGCGCCAGCAGCGCCCTTCTGGGGAACAATGAGCAGTTCTTC
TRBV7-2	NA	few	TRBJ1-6	CASSPGTQSPLHF	TGTGCCAGCAGCCCCGGGACACAATCACCCCTCCACTTT
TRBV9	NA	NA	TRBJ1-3	CASSVGGVSGNTIYF	TGTGCCAGCAGCGTAGGGGGAGTCTCTGGAAACACCATATATTTT
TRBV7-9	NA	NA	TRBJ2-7	CASSLNSAGEQYF	TGTGCCAGCAGCTTAAATAGTGCGGGGGAGCAGTACTTC
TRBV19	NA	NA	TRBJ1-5	CASLRGGTFNQPQHF	TGTGCCAGCCTAAGGGGCGGCACCTTCAATCAGCCCCAGCATTTT
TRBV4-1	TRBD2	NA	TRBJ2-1	CASSQITKTSGRRRENEQFF	TGCGCCAGCAGCCAGATTACAAAAACTAGCGGGAGGCGTCGGGAGAATGAGCAGTTCTTC
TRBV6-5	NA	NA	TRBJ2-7	CASSGAAVYEQYF	TGTGCCAGCAGCGGCGCGGCCGTCTACGAGCAGTACTTC
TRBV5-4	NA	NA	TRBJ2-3	CASRFQLAADTQYF	TGTGCCAGCAGGTTTCAGCTAGCAGCAGATACGCAGTATTTT
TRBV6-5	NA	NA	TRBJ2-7	CASSSPALSYEQYF	TGTGCCAGCAGTTCCCCAGCTCTCTCCTACGAGCAGTACTTC
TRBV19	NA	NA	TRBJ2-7	CASSTGDSLSQYF	TGTGCCAGTAGTACTGGGGACTCCCTCTCGCAGTACTTC
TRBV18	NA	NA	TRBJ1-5	CASSPYREAGQPQHF	TGTGCCAGCTCACCCTACAGGGAGGCGGGTCAGCCCCAGCATTTT
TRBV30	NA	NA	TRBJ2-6	CAWVQGGRPSGANVLTF	TGTGCCTGGGTACAGGGAGGTAGGCCCTCTGGGGCCAACGTCCTGACTTTC
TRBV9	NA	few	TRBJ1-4	CASSVSLTNEKLFF	TGTGCCAGCAGCGTGTCTCTGACTAATGAAAAACTGTTTTTT
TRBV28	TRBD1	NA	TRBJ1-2	CASSPGGTARVYGYTF	TGTGCCAGCAGTCCAGGGGGGACGGCAAGGGTCTATGGCTACACCTTC
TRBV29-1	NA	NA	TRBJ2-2	CSADGGGNTGELFF	TGCAGCGCCGACGGAGGAGGTAACACCGGGGAGCTGTTTTTT
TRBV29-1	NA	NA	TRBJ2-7	CSVTGTLYEQYF	TGCAGCGTTACCGGGACCCTCTACGAGCAGTACTTC
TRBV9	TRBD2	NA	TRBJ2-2	CAGSVALAGKNTGELFF	TGTGCCGGCAGCGTAGCACTAGCGGGGAAGAACACCGGGGAGCTGTTTTTT
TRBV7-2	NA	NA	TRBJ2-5	CASSRGSGAETQYF	TGTGCCAGCAGCAGGGGGTCGGGGGCAGAGACCCAGTACTTC
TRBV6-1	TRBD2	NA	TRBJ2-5	CASSTSGGSQETQYF	TGTGCCAGCAGTACTAGCGGGGGCTCCCAAGAGACCCAGTACTTC
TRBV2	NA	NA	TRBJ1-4	CAITSRETNEKLFF	TGTGCCATTACTTCCAGGGAAACTAATGAAAAACTGTTTTTT
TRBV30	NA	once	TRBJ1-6	CAWSLVGNSPLHF	TGTGCCTGGAGTCTAGTAGGGAATTCACCCCTCCACTTT
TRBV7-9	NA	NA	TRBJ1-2	CASSLNRGAYGYTF	TGTGCCAGCAGCTTAAATAGGGGCGCATATGGCTACACCTTC
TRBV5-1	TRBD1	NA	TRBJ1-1	CASSPGQGALGTEAFF	TGCGCCAGCAGCCCGGGACAGGGGGCCTTGGGCACTGAAGCTTTCTTT
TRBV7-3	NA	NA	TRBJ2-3	CASNQGGLTDTQYF	TGTGCCAGCAACCAAGGGGGGCTGACAGATACGCAGTATTTT
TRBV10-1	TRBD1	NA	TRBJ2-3	CASSDNRGNTDTQYF	TGCGCCAGCAGTGACAACAGGGGGAATACAGATACGCAGTATTTT
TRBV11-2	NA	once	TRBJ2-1	CASSSYSGTINEQFF	TGTGCCAGCAGCTCCTACTCCGGGACGATCAATGAGCAGTTCTTC
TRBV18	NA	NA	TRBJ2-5	CASSPPVGSAQETQYF	TGTGCCAGCTCACCGCCCGTGGGGTCAGCCCAAGAGACCCAGTACTTC
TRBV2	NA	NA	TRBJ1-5	CASAGDSNQPQHF	TGTGCCAGCGCAGGAGATAGCAATCAGCCCCAGCATTTT
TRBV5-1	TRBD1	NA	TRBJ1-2	CASSPRQGSDGYTF	TGCGCCAGCAGCCCACGACAGGGTAGTGATGGCTACACCTTC
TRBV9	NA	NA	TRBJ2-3	CASSWSGTTSTDTQYF	TGTGCCAGCAGCTGGTCCGGGACAACGAGCACAGATACGCAGTATTTT
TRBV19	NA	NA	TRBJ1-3	CASRTAVSGNTIYF	TGTGCCAGTCGGACTGCAGTCTCTGGAAACACCATATATTTT
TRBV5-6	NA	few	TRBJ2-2	CASSRTGELFF	TGTGCCAGCAGCCGCACCGGGGAGCTGTTTTTT
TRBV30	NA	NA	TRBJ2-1	CAWSVRDNEQFF	TGTGCCTGGAGTGTACGGGACAATGAGCAGTTCTTC
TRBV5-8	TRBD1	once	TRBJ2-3	CASSSGQGSTDTQYF	TGTGCCAGCAGCTCCGGACAGGGGAGCACAGATACGCAGTATTTT
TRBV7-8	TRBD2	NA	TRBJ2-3	CASSFTGTSGRTDTQYF	TGTGCCAGCAGCTTTACCGGGACTAGCGGGAGAACAGATACGCAGTATTTT
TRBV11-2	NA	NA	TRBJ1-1	CASRLGAVNTEAFF	TGTGCCAGCAGGTTAGGGGCCGTGAACACTGAAGCTTTCTTT
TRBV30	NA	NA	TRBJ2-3	CAWSVGGTDTQYF	TGTGCCTGGAGTGTAGGGGGCACAGATACGCAGTATTTT
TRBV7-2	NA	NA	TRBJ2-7	CASSPSSGSYEQYF	TGTGCCAGCAGCCCGTCCAGCGGCTCCTACGAGCAGTACTTC
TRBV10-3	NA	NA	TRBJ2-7	CAISESASSYEQYF	TGTGCCATCAGTGAATCTGCGTCCAGCTACGAGCAGTACTTC